One and the same sample provided the 21 T cell receptor beta chains below, sequenced in a study of blood T cell repertoires in COVID-19. Clones were sequenced by immunoSEQ multiplex PCR, and TCRdb holds only the in-frame ones, with some missing. This sample carries approximately 130,000 clones, 70% to 90% of them seen once, and the ten largest clones take 13%. Sequenced material: peripheral blood. All receptors come from a human donor in a cohort sampled during active COVID-19.

The chain uses TRBV5-1 and TRBJ1-1; 8 positions match TRBD1. The ends lost 6 bases at V and 5 bases at J; junction bases unmatched: 18. The germline V gene encodes CDR1 SGHRS and CDR2 YFSETQ. The length of the CDR3 is 17 residues. The CDR3 region is CASTKVNTGGITTEAFF. CDR3 DNA: TGCGCCAGCACAAAAGTCAACACAGGGGGGATAACGACTGAAGCTTTCTTT.

The gene calls are TRBV13 and TRBJ1-1; D remains ambiguous. Germline CDR1 is PRHDT and CDR2 is FYEKMQ (reference sequence). The CDR3 runs to 12 residues. V was trimmed by 3 bases and J by 4 bases, leaving 6 bases between them. CDR3 sequence: CASSLGATEAFF. The CDR3 DNA sequence: TGTGCCAGCAGCTTGGGCGCCACTGAAGCTTTCTTT.

V gene TRBV18 combines with J gene TRBJ2-7, with TRBD2 identical over 8 bases. CDR1 and CDR2 from the germline V gene are KGHSH and LQKENI. J was trimmed by 3 bases and V by 0 bases; bases with no gene match: 10. CDR3 length: 17 amino acids. DNA of the CDR3: TGTGCCAGCTCACCACCAACCGGGGGGGCCTCTGTCTACGAGCAGTACTTC. Its translation is CASSPPTGGASVYEQYF.

This chain uses TRBV4-1 with TRBJ1-6; the match to TRBD1 covers 7 bases. The V gene's germline CDR1 is MGHRA and CDR2 YSYEKL. The CDR3 covers 18 residues. The V gene end was trimmed by 0 bases and the J gene end by 0 bases; junction bases not matched to a gene: 5. This CDR3 is CASSQDDRDSSYNSPLHF. In DNA form, the CDR3 reads TGCGCCAGCAGCCAAGATGACAGGGACAGCTCCTATAATTCACCCCTCCACTTT.

The CDR3 coding sequence is TGTGCCAGCAGCCCGGGAAGTGGCAGACCCGGCCGAGAGCAGTACTTC. Amino acids: CASSPGSGRPGREQYF. The chain has TRBV5-4 and TRBJ2-7, with a possible D match to TRBD2 (5 bases). Trimming stripped 4 bases from V and 7 bases from J, with 24 bases between. Germline loops: CDR1 SGHNT, CDR2 YYREEE (reference sequence). The CDR3 loop spans 16 amino acids.

The rearrangement uses TRBV3-1 (or the pseudogene TRBV3-2) and TRBJ2-7, with a tentative D call TRBD1 (5 bases). Trimming removed 2 bases from V and 6 bases from J, with 17 bases in between. CDR1 is LGHDT, CDR2 YNNKEL, per germline (reference sequence). This CDR3 has 15 residues. The CDR3 loop reads CASSQKGRSPSEQYF. The CDR3 DNA reads TGTGCCAGCAGCCAAAAGGGGCGGTCCCCATCCGAGCAGTACTTC.

The genes are TRBV19 and TRBJ1-2; D call uncertain. The CDR3 totals 14 residues. V lost 4 bases and J lost 3, with 12 bases in between. CDR1 is LNHDA, CDR2 SQIVND, per germline (reference sequence). The CDR3 loop is CASSNSGPDYGYTF. Written as DNA, the CDR3 is TGTGCCAGTAGTAACAGTGGTCCCGACTATGGCTACACCTTC.

The chain has TRBV5-8 and TRBJ2-1; D is unclear. The CDR3 totals 9 residues. Trimming cost V 6 bases and J 10 bases, with 5 bases left between them. From germline, CDR1 is SGHTS and CDR2 YDEGEE. CDR3 nucleotides: TGTGCCAGCACCTACGAGCAGTTCTTC. This sequence encodes CASTYEQFF.

The chain uses TRBV5-1 and TRBJ1-2; the D is unclear. V was trimmed by 1 base and J by 1 base, leaving 11 bases between them. Germline loops: CDR1 SGHRS, CDR2 YFSETQ. The CDR3 extends over 15 amino acids. The CDR3, as DNA: TGCGCCAGCAGCTTGCCGGACGGACTTAACTATGGCTACACCTTC. This gives the protein CASSLPDGLNYGYTF.

This sequence joins TRBV7-9 and TRBJ2-7; tentative D call: TRBD2 (6 bases). V lost 0 bases and J lost 4, with 13 bases in between. Germline CDR1 is SEHNR and CDR2 is FQNEAQ (reference sequence). The CDR3 spans 15 residues. CDR3 in DNA: TGTGCCAGCAGCTTAGCGGAGGGGACGGGATACGAGCAGTACTTC. Its translation is CASSLAEGTGYEQYF.

This clone was seen once. The chain is built from TRBV27 and TRBJ2-3, with 9 bases fitting TRBD1. This CDR3 has 15 amino acids. With 6 bases clipped from V and 6 bases from J, the junction kept 10 bases outside the gene matches. The germline V gene encodes CDR1 MNHEY and CDR2 SMNVEV (reference sequence). The CDR3 loop reads CASRPRDRARDTQYF. CDR3 nucleotides: TGTGCCAGCAGGCCCCGGGACAGGGCCCGTGATACGCAGTATTTT.

V gene TRBV9 combines with J gene TRBJ2-1; 9 bases agree with TRBD2. Germline CDR1 reads SGDLS; CDR2 reads YYNGEE. V shed 0 bases, J shed 6 bases, and the junction held 7 bases outside the gene matches. This CDR3 spans 16 amino acids. Here the CDR3 DNA reads TGTGCCAGCAGCGTAGTCGGCGGGGGGGCGGGCAATGAGCAGTTCTTC. Residues: CASSVVGGGAGNEQFF.

On this clone: In the same sample, other DNA sequences code for this CDR3. V is TRBV19 and J is TRBJ2-7; TRBD1 agrees at 11 bases. Germline assignment: CDR1 LNHDA and CDR2 SQIVND (reference sequence). This CDR3 has 15 residues. The V gene end was trimmed by 1 base and the J gene end by 7 bases; junction bases not matched to a gene: 6. DNA of the CDR3: TGTGCCAGTAGTATAGGTGGACAGGGGGCCCTTGAGCAGTACTTC. Translation gives CASSIGGQGALEQYF. Using reference TRBV19 and TRBJ2-7 for the parts outside the CDR3, the full variable domain is DGGITQSPKYLFRKEGQNVTLSCEQNLNHDAMYWYRQDPGQGLRLIYYSQIVNDFQKGDIAEGYSVSREKKESFPLTVTSAQKNPTAFYLCASSIGGQGALEQYFGPGTRLTVT.

The V call is TRBV6-5, the J call TRBJ1-2, with 10 bases lining up with TRBD1. The V segment lost 6 bases and the J segment 7 bases; nucleotides outside the gene matches: 11. Germline CDR1 reads MNHEY; CDR2 reads SVGAGI. This CDR3 is 15 amino acids long. Written as DNA, the CDR3 is TGTGCCAGCAGCTATACCGGGACAGGGGCCACTGGCTACACCTTC. It specifies CASSYTGTGATGYTF.

This clone was seen more than once but under ten times. CDR3: CASSSRTTESSGQGNPYEQYF. CDR3 coding DNA: TGTGCCAGCAGCTCGCGAACGACCGAGAGCTCTGGACAGGGGAACCCCTACGAGCAGTACTTC. The chain uses TRBV7-6 and TRBJ2-7; 9 bases fit TRBD1. The CDR3 is made up of 21 amino acids. The ends lost 4 bases at V and 2 bases at J; junction bases unmatched: 24. The germline V gene encodes CDR1 SGHVS and CDR2 FNYEAQ.

In this sample, this clone turned up a few times. CDR3 sequence: CASSLRPTSGGANEQFF. DNA of the CDR3: TGTGCCAGCAGCTTAAGGCCGACTAGCGGGGGGGCAAATGAGCAGTTCTTC. V is TRBV7-6 and J is TRBJ2-1; 14 bases agree with TRBD2. The CDR3 extends over 17 amino acids. Trimming removed 2 bases from V and 7 bases from J; junction bases left unmatched: 7. Germline-derived CDR1 and CDR2 are SGHVS and FNYEAQ. The full variable domain, completed using reference TRBV7-6 and TRBJ2-1, is GAGVSQSPRYKVTKRGQDVALRCDPISGHVSLYWYRQALGQGPEFLTYFNYEAQQDKSGLPNDRFSAERPEGSISTLTIQRTEQRDSAMYRCASSLRPTSGGANEQFFGPGTRLTVL.

CDR3 coding DNA: TGTGCCAGCACTCGTAAAGACAGGGTTAATAATTCACCCCTCCACTTT. Amino acids: CASTRKDRVNNSPLHF. The chain recombines TRBV12-1 with TRBJ1-6; no DNA check was done on the table's D call, TRBD1. TRBV12-1 is a documented pseudogene. The CDR3 runs 16 residues.

The rearrangement links TRBV3-1 (or the pseudogene TRBV3-2) to TRBJ2-2; D call uncertain. V shed 4 bases and J shed 6 bases, with 6 bases lying between them. Germline V gene sequence: CDR1 LGHDT, CDR2 YNNKEL (reference sequence). The CDR3 totals 12 residues. The chain's CDR3 is CASSPGSGELFF. In nucleotides, the CDR3 is TGTGCCAGCAGCCCAGGATCCGGGGAGCTGTTTTTT.

The rearrangement uses TRBV12-3 or TRBV12-4 and TRBJ2-7; D ambiguous. With 2 bases removed from V and 5 bases from J, the gap between germline ends came to 7 bases. The CDR3 extends over 12 amino acids. CDR3 loop: CASSLHPDEQYF. The DNA of the CDR3 is TGTGCCAGCAGTTTACATCCGGACGAGCAGTACTTC.

The chain recombines TRBV3-1 (or the pseudogene TRBV3-2) with TRBJ2-3, with a tentative D call TRBD2 (6 bases). Per the germline V gene, CDR1 is LGHDT and CDR2 is YNNKEL (reference sequence). Trimming stripped 1 base from V and 6 bases from J, with 14 bases between. The CDR3 loop spans 15 amino acids. The CDR3 here is CASSQAGATSDTQYF. The CDR3 DNA sequence: TGTGCCAGCAGCCAAGCGGGAGCCACCTCTGATACGCAGTATTTT.

In nucleotides, the CDR3 is TGTGCCAGCAGACAACAAGGGGTCACCGGGGAGCTGTTTTTT. Its protein product is CASRQQGVTGELFF. This chain uses TRBV3-1 (or the pseudogene TRBV3-2) with TRBJ2-2; D perhaps matches TRBD1 (5 bases). This CDR3 has 14 amino acids. Between the trimmed V and J ends, which lost 6 bases and 4 bases, there was a span of 12 bases. Germline assignment: CDR1 LGHDT and CDR2 YNNKEL (reference sequence).